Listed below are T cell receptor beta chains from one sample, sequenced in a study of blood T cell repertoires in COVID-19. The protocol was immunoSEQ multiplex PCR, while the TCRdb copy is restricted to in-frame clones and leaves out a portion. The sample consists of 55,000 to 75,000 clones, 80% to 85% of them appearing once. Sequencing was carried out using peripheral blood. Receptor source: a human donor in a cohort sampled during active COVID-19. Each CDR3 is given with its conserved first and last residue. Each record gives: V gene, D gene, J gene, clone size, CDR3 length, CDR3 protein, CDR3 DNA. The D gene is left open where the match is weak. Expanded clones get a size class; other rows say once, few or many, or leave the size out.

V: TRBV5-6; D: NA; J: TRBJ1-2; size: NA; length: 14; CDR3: CASSPGGLAGGYTF; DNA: TGTGCCAGCAGCCCGGGGGGGCTGGCAGGGGGCTACACCTTC
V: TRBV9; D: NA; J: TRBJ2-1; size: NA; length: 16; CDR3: CASSVAEGRSYNEQFF; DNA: TGTGCCAGCAGCGTAGCAGAAGGGAGGAGTTACAATGAGCAGTTCTTC
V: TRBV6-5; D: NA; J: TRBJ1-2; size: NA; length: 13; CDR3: CASSRNRAAGYTF; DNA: TGTGCCAGCAGTCGAAACAGGGCTGCTGGCTACACCTTC
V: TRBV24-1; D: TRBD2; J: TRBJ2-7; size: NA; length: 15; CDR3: CATSDLAAGAHEQYF; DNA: TGTGCCACCAGTGATTTGGCAGCGGGAGCCCACGAGCAGTACTTC
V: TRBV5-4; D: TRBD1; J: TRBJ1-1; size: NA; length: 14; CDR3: CASSSSDRATEAFF; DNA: TGTGCCAGCAGCTCCTCTGACAGGGCCACTGAAGCTTTCTTT
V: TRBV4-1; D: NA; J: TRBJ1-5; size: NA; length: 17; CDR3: CASSQRIIQGPGQPQHF; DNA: TGCGCCAGCAGCCAAAGGATAATACAGGGCCCGGGGCAGCCCCAGCATTTT
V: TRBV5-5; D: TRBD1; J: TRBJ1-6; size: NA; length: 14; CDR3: CASSQGQPNSPLHF; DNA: TGTGCCAGCAGCCAGGGACAGCCTAATTCACCCCTCCACTTT
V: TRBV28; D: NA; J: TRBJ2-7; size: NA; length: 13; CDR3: CASSLTESYEQYF; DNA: TGTGCCAGCAGTTTGACAGAATCCTACGAGCAGTACTTC
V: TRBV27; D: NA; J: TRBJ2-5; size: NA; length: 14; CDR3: CASARPGTKETQYF; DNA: TGTGCCAGCGCGAGGCCCGGGACAAAAGAGACCCAGTACTTC
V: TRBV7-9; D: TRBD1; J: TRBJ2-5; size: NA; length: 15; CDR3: CASSRAGQVKETQYF; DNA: TGTGCCAGCAGCCGCGCAGGACAGGTCAAGGAGACCCAGTACTTC
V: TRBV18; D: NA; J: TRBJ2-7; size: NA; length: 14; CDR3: CASSPGQHSYEQYF; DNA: TGTGCCAGCTCACCCGGACAGCACTCCTACGAGCAGTACTTC
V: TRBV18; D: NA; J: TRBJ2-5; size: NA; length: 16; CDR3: CASSRGSGIASETQYF; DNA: TGTGCCAGCTCACGAGGCTCAGGGATCGCAAGCGAGACCCAGTACTTC
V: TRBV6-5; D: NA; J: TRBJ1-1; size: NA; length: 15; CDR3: CASSYGPLSNTEAFF; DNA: TGTGCCAGCAGTTACGGTCCTCTATCCAACACTGAAGCTTTCTTT
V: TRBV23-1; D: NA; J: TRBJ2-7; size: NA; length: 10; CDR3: CASSQSYEYF; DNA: TGCGCCAGCAGTCAGAGCTATGAGTACTTC
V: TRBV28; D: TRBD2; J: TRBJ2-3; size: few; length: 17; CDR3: CASSTISLAGVGDTQYF; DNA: TGTGCCAGCAGCACGATTTCCCTAGCGGGAGTTGGAGATACGCAGTATTTT
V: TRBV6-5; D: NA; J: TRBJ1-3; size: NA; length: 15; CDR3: CASSFSTSSGNTIYF; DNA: TGTGCCAGCAGTTTTTCAACGAGCTCTGGAAACACCATATATTTT
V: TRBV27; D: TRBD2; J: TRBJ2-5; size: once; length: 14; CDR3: CASSLLGRGETQYF; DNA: TGTGCCAGCAGTTTACTCGGGAGGGGAGAGACCCAGTACTTC
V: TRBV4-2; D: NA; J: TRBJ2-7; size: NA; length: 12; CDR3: CASSQDGREQYF; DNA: TGTGCCAGCAGCCAAGATGGGAGAGAGCAGTACTTC
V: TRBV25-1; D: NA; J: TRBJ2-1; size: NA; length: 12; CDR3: CASSDIGHEQFF; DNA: TGTGCCAGCAGTGATATTGGCCATGAGCAGTTCTTC
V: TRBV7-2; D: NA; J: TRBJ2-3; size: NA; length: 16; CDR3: CASSFRISGSTDTQYF; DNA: TGTGCCAGCAGCTTCCGGATTAGCGGAAGCACAGATACGCAGTATTTT
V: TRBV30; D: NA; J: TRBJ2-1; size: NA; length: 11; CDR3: CAWNRVNEQFF; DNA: TGTGCCTGGAACAGGGTCAATGAGCAGTTCTTC
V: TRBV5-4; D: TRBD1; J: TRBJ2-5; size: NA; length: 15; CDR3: CASSPWTGRQETQYF; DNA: TGTGCCAGCAGCCCGTGGACAGGACGTCAAGAGACCCAGTACTTC
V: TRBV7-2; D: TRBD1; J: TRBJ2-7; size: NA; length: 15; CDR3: CASSFRDRGLYEQYF; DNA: TGTGCCAGCAGCTTCCGGGACAGGGGGCTCTACGAGCAGTACTTC
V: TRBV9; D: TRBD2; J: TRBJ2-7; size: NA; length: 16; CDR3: CASIPNIAGGPVEQYF; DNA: TGTGCCAGCATTCCGAATATAGCGGGAGGGCCGGTAGAGCAGTACTTC
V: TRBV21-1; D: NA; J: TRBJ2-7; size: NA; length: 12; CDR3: CASRPQTGEQYF; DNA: TGTGCCAGCAGGCCTCAGACGGGGGAGCAGTACTTC
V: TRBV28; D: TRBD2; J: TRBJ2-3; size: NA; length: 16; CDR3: CASSWGTAGGLDTQYF; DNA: TGTGCCAGCAGTTGGGGGACAGCGGGAGGGCTGGATACGCAGTATTTT
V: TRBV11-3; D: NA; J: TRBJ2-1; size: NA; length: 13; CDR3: CASSLDNYNEQFF; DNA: TGTGCCAGCAGCTTAGACAACTACAATGAGCAGTTCTTC
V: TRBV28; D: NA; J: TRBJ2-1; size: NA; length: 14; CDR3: CASSLSGVGNEQFF; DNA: TGTGCCAGCAGTTTATCAGGCGTTGGGAATGAGCAGTTCTTC
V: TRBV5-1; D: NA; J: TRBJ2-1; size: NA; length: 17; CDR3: CASSLESGLESYNEQFF; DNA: TGCGCCAGCAGCTTGGAGTCAGGGCTCGAGTCCTACAATGAGCAGTTCTTC
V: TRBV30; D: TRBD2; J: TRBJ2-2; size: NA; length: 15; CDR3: CAWSARGRAAGELFF; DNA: TGTGCCTGGAGTGCACGAGGGAGGGCCGCCGGGGAGCTGTTTTTT
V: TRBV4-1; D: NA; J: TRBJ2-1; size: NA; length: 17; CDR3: CASSQPPSSGVNNEQFF; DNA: TGCGCCAGCAGCCAGCCCCCCTCCAGCGGAGTTAACAATGAGCAGTTCTTC
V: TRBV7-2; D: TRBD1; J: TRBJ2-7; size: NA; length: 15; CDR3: CASSFQTGGLFEQYF; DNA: TGTGCCAGCAGCTTCCAGACAGGGGGACTTTTCGAGCAGTACTTC
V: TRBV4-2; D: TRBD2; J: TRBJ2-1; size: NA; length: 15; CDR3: CASSQGPAGGNEQFF; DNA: TGTGCCAGCAGCCAAGGCCCAGCGGGAGGCAATGAGCAGTTCTTC
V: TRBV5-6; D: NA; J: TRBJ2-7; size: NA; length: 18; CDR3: CASSSIRDTQKFTYEQYF; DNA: TGTGCCAGCAGCTCCATTAGGGACACCCAAAAATTTACCTACGAGCAGTACTTC
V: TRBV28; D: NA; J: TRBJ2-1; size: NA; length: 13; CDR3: CASSLAYSNEQFF; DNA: TGTGCCAGCAGTTTAGCGTACAGCAATGAGCAGTTCTTC
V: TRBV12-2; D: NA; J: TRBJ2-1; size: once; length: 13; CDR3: CASRFFAYNEQFF; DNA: TGTGCAAGTCGCTTCTTTGCCTACAATGAGCAGTTCTTC
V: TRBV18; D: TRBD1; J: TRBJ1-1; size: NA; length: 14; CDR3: CASSLQGTNTEAFF; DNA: TGTGCCAGCTCACTACAGGGGACTAACACTGAAGCTTTCTTT
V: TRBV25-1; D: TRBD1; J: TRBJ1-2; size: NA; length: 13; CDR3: CASSRTGNYGYTF; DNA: TGTGCCAGCAGTCGGACAGGGAACTATGGCTACACCTTC
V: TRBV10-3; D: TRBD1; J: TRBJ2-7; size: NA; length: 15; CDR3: CAISGLPGQGAEQYF; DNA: TGTGCCATCAGTGGACTACCGGGACAGGGAGCCGAGCAGTACTTC
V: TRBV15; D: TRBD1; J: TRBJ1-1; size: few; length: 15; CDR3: CATSSGTGGRTEAFF; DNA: TGTGCCACCAGCAGTGGGACAGGGGGTCGGACTGAAGCTTTCTTT
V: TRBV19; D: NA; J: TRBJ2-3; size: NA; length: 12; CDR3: CASSTGADTQYF; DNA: TGTGCCAGTAGTACGGGAGCGGATACGCAGTATTTT
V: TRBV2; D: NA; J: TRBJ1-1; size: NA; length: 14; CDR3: CASSEELMNTEAFF; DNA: TGTGCCAGCAGTGAAGAGCTCATGAACACTGAAGCTTTCTTT
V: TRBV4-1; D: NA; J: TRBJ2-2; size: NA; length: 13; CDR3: CASSQEAPGELFF; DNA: TGCGCCAGCAGCCAAGAGGCCCCCGGGGAGCTGTTTTTT
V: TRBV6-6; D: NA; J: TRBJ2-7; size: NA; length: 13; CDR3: CASRFPGSYEQYF; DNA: TGTGCCAGCAGGTTCCCAGGCTCCTACGAGCAGTACTTC
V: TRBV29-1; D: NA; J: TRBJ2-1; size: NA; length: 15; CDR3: CSVGGGTKAYNEQFF; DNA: TGCAGCGTTGGGGGGGGCACAAAGGCCTACAATGAGCAGTTCTTC